The entry that follows covers one TCR beta chain sequence. The data were obtained in a study of T cell repertoires in ileal Crohn's disease. The CDR3 totals 15 residues. Germline V gives CDR1 SGHKS, CDR2 YYEKEE (reference sequence). Unmatched junction bases numbered 6, after V lost 0 bases and J lost 7 bases. TCRdb keeps only in-frame clones here, not all; method: immunoSEQ multiplex PCR. The data hold some 11,000 clones, with around 74% observed a single time. Time point: neoterminal ileum biopsy at postoperative endoscopy, about 6 months after surgery. This sequence was found in an adult with Crohn's disease. The genes are TRBV5-5 and TRBJ1-5, with 8 bases lining up with TRBD1. Material: ileal tissue. CDR3 in DNA: TGTGCCAGCAGCTTGGGACAGGGGTTTGGGCAGCCCCAGCATTTT. Encoded protein: CASSLGQGFGQPQHF.